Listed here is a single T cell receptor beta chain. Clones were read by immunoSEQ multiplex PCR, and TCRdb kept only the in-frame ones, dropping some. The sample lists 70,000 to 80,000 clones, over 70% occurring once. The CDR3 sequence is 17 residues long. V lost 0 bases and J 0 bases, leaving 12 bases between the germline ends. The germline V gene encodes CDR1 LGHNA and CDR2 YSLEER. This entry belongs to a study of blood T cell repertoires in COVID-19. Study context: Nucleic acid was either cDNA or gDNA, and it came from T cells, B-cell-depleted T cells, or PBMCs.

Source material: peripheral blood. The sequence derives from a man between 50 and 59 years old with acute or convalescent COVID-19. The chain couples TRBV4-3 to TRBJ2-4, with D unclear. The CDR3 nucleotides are TGCGCCAGCAGCCAAGATTTTGGGCAGCTAGCCAAAAACATTCAGTACTTC. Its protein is CASSQDFGQLAKNIQYF.